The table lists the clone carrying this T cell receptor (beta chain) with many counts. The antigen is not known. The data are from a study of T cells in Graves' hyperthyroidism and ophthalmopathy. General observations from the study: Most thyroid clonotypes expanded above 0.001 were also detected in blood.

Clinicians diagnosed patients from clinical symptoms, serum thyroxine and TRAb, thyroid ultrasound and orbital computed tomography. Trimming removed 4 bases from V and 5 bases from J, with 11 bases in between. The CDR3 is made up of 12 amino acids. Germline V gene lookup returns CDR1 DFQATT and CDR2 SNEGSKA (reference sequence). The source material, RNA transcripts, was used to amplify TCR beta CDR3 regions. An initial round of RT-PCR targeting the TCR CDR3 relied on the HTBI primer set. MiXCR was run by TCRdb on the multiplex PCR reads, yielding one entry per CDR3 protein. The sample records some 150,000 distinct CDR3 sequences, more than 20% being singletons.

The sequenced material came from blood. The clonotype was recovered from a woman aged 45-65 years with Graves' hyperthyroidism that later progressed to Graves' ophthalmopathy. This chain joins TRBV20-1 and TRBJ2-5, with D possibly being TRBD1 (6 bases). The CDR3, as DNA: TGCAGTGCTATAACAGGGCCGGAGACCCAGTACTTC. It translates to CSAITGPETQYF.